This T cell receptor (beta chain) appears in the sequencing data of a study of blood T cell repertoires in COVID-19. Assay used: immunoSEQ multiplex PCR; TCRdb lists only in-frame clones, some missing. Found here are 240,000 or so clones, 87% of them singletons; the top ten hold approximately 7.5%. Losses at the gene ends were 7 bases for V and 3 bases for J; bases not matched to a gene: 10. Per germline, CDR1 SGHKS and CDR2 YYEKEE (reference sequence). The CDR3 loop spans 15 amino acids. The receptor comes from a man aged 55-75 years who had recovered from COVID-19. The source material was peripheral blood. The V gene is TRBV5-5, the J gene TRBJ1-3, with TRBD1 matching 7 bases. The CDR3 nucleotides read TGTGCCAGCCGTTATACAGGGGCGCGTGGAAACACCATATATTTT. This translates into CASRYTGARGNTIYF.